The rows below give T cell receptor beta chains drawn from one sample of a study of PD-L1 blockade in urothelial cancer. Clones were read by immunoSEQ multiplex PCR, and TCRdb kept only the in-frame ones, dropping some. The sample includes under 100,000 clones, roughly 82% of them seen just once. The source was PBMCs, collected around atezolizumab (anti-PD-L1) treatment. These receptor sequences come from a man between 70 and 80 years old with urothelial cancer. Both conserved end residues are trimmed from each CDR3. The order of the fields is clone size, J gene, V gene, CDR3 length, CDR3 protein. Clone size, where shown, is once, few, many, or a class for clones that have expanded.

size: once; J: TRBJ1-5; V: TRBV9; length: 12; CDR3: ASSLLKGDQPQH
size: -; J: TRBJ2-1; V: TRBV19; length: 14; CDR3: ASSNSGGGIKNEQF
size: -; J: TRBJ2-1; V: TRBV7-2; length: 12; CDR3: ASSSEARDNEQF
size: -; J: TRBJ2-3; V: TRBV7-3; length: 12; CDR3: ASSLGGAGDTQY
size: -; J: TRBJ2-7; V: TRBV30; length: 12; CDR3: AWSAGLAGSPQY
size: -; J: TRBJ1-2; V: TRBV5-6; length: 13; CDR3: ASSLGQGFNYGYT
size: -; J: TRBJ2-3; V: TRBV5-4; length: 15; CDR3: ASSKGLAGGPTDTQY
size: -; J: TRBJ2-5; V: TRBV7-3; length: 11; CDR3: ASSLGGRETQY
size: -; J: TRBJ1-3; V: TRBV2; length: 12; CDR3: ASSWTGAENTIY
size: -; J: TRBJ2-2; V: TRBV5-4; length: 12; CDR3: ASSLVQGTGELF
size: -; J: TRBJ2-1; V: TRBV29-1; length: 9; CDR3: SVDSAHEQF
size: -; J: TRBJ2-7; V: TRBV13; length: 11; CDR3: ASSSGSSYEQY
size: -; J: TRBJ2-5; V: TRBV12-5; length: 11; CDR3: ASGLNSGQARY
size: -; J: TRBJ2-7; V: TRBV7-2; length: 12; CDR3: ASSLDISSYEQY
size: -; J: TRBJ1-6; V: TRBV7-9; length: 12; CDR3: ASSLEQYNSPLH
size: few; J: TRBJ2-5; V: TRBV5-4; length: 12; CDR3: ASSSLTGEETQY
size: -; J: TRBJ2-7; V: TRBV5-1; length: 12; CDR3: ASSDTSGITEQY
size: -; J: TRBJ2-7; V: TRBV7-3; length: 11; CDR3: ASSLNRGDEQY
size: -; J: TRBJ2-1; V: TRBV18; length: 13; CDR3: ASSLGQGGYNEQF
size: -; J: TRBJ2-3; V: TRBV7-7; length: 14; CDR3: ASSARERGRTDTQY
size: -; J: TRBJ2-2; V: TRBV5-6; length: 12; CDR3: ASSLYGDTGELF
size: -; J: TRBJ1-1; V: TRBV2; length: 13; CDR3: ASSEAGREGTEAF
size: -; J: TRBJ1-4; V: TRBV13; length: 14; CDR3: ASSLGSQGSTEKLF
size: -; J: TRBJ2-1; V: TRBV7-2; length: 12; CDR3: ASSLVRQVNEQF
size: -; J: TRBJ1-3; V: TRBV5-6; length: 12; CDR3: ASSLPGTGNTIY
size: -; J: TRBJ2-7; V: TRBV2; length: 13; CDR3: ASSETGGTSYEQY
size: -; J: TRBJ1-6; V: TRBV2; length: 17; CDR3: ASSQQGVRLSSYNSPLH
size: -; J: TRBJ1-4; V: TRBV14; length: 11; CDR3: ASSSGISEKLF
size: -; J: TRBJ2-5; V: TRBV28; length: 10; CDR3: ASSLWRGTQY
size: -; J: TRBJ2-7; V: TRBV2; length: 12; CDR3: ASTLSGGFYEQY
size: -; J: TRBJ2-7; V: TRBV4-2; length: 16; CDR3: ASSLSRGEEARSYEQY
size: -; J: TRBJ2-1; V: TRBV5-1; length: 15; CDR3: ASSLAVSGGSYNEQF